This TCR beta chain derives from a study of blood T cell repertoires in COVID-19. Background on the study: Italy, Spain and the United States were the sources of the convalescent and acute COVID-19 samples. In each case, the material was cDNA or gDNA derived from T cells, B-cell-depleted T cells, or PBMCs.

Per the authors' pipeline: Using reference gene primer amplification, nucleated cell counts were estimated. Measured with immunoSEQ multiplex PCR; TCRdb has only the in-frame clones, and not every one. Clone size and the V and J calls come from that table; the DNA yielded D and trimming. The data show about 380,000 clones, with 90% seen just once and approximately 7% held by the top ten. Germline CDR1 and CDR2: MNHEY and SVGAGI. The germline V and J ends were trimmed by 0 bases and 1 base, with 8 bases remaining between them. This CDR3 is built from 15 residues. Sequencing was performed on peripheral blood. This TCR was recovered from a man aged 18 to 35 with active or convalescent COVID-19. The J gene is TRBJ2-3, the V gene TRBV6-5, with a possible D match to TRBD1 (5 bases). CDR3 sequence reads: CASSYSETGTDTQYF. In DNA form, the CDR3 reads TGTGCCAGCAGTTACTCTGAGACAGGCACAGATACGCAGTATTTT.